The source of this TCR beta chain is a study of blood T cell repertoires in COVID-19. Study-level information: Spain, Italy and the United States supplied samples that represented acute and convalescent COVID-19. PBMCs, B-cell-depleted T cells, or T cells were the source of the cDNA or gDNA that made up the material.

Assay: immunoSEQ multiplex PCR; the TCRdb copy retains only in-frame clones and omits some. Of around 190,000 clones in the sample, around 83% were seen once. The V end lost 4 bases, the J end lost 4 bases, and 4 bases lay between the germline ends. The CDR3 runs 12 residues. Germline values: CDR1 SGHVS, CDR2 FQNEAQ. The receptor was derived from a human donor in a cohort sampled during active COVID-19. The chain joins TRBV7-8 to TRBJ1-4; D gene uncertain. Sequenced sample: peripheral blood. The CDR3 reads CASSSYNEKLFF. The CDR3 nucleotides read TGTGCCAGCAGCTCTTATAATGAAAAACTGTTTTTT.